Presented here are 27 T cell receptor beta chains from one specimen sequenced in a study of T-cell reconstitution after alpha-beta-depleted transplantation in children. Library preparation (for TCRbeta) was performed with unique molecular identifiers. Using its own MiXCR run on the PCR reads, TCRdb lists one record per CDR3 protein. The sample has 700,000 or so distinct CDR3 sequences, around 14% seen once. Material: PBMCs, obtained before TCRalphabeta/CD19-depleted stem cell transplant. The receptors derive from a girl aged 2 to 9 with congenital amegakaryocytic thrombocytopenia, due to receive a stem cell transplant.

This clonotype showed up many times. J is TRBJ2-3 and V is TRBV20-1; TRBD2 matches 9 bases. Germline V gene sequence: CDR1 DFQATT, CDR2 SNEGSKA (reference sequence). The CDR3 contains 14 residues. CDR3 sequence reads: CSSLLGGRVDTQYF. CDR3 nucleotide sequence: TGCAGCTCCCTATTGGGCGGGAGGGTTGATACGCAGTATTTT.

This clonotype was detected only a few times. This chain uses TRBV7-2 with TRBJ2-3; perhaps TRBD1 as D (5 bases). Trimming took off 2 bases at V and 2 bases at J, with 11 bases between the two ends. Germline V gene lookup returns CDR1 SGHTA and CDR2 FQGNSA. There are 15 residues in the CDR3. DNA for the CDR3: TGTGCCAGCAGCTTAATGGGCAGGGACACAGATACGCAGTATTTT. Protein sequence: CASSLMGRDTDTQYF. Drawing the rest from reference TRBV7-2 and TRBJ2-3, the complete variable domain is GAGVSQSPSNKVTEKGKDVELRCDPISGHTALYWYRQSLGQGLEFLIYFQGNSAPDKSGLPSDRFSAERTGGSVSTLTIQRTQQEDSAVYLCASSLMGRDTDTQYFGPGTRLTVL.

Notes on this clonotype: This may be a read error: a much more frequent sequence differs by one nucleotide. J is TRBJ2-7 and V is TRBV15, with 7 nucleotides matching TRBD1. CDR3 length: 14 amino acids. With 5 bases clipped from V and 8 bases from J, the junction kept 12 bases outside the gene matches. The germline gives CDR1 LNHNV, CDR2 YYDKDF (reference sequence). As DNA, the CDR3 is TGTGCCACCAGCGCGGACAGGCCTTTTTACAAGCAGTACTTC. Protein sequence: CATSADRPFYKQYF. The entire variable domain, with the rest obtained from reference TRBV15 and TRBJ2-7, is as follows: DAMVIQNPRYQVTQFGKPVTLSCSQTLNHNVMYWYQQKSSQAPKLLFHYYDKDFNNEADTPDNFQSRRPNTSFCFLDIRSPGLGDTAMYLCATSADRPFYKQYFGPGTRLTVT.

V is TRBV5-1 and J is TRBJ1-2; 7 bases map to TRBD1. Losses at the gene ends were 1 base for V and 6 bases for J; bases not matched to a gene: 9. CDR1 and CDR2 from the germline V gene are SGHRS and YFSETQ. The CDR3 has 15 amino acids. The CDR3, as DNA: TGCGCCAGCAGCTTGAACAGGGGCCACTATGATGGCTACACCTTC. It yields the protein CASSLNRGHYDGYTF. The complete variable domain, with remaining parts taken from reference TRBV5-1 and TRBJ1-2, reads KAGVTQTPRYLIKTRGQQVTLSCSPISGHRSVSWYQQTPGQGLQFLFEYFSETQRNKGNFPGRFSGRQFSNSRSEMNVSTLELGDSALYLCASSLNRGHYDGYTFGSGTRLTVV.

CDR3 amino acids: CSARGGGPGYEQYF. For the CDR3, the DNA is TGCAGTGCTAGAGGGGGGGGACCTGGCTACGAGCAGTACTTC. This rearrangement joins TRBV20-1 to TRBJ2-7; 7 positions agree with TRBD2. This CDR3 spans 14 amino acids. Germline-derived CDR1 and CDR2 are DFQATT and SNEGSKA (reference sequence). V lost 1 base and J lost 3; bases outside the gene matches: 6.

The chain couples TRBV4-1 to TRBJ1-5; the D is unclear. The V and J ends lost 0 bases and 6 bases respectively, with 6 bases between them. This CDR3 is built from 13 residues. The germline V gene has CDR1 MGHRA and CDR2 YSYEKL. This CDR3 reads CASSQEVGQPQHF. DNA of the CDR3: TGCGCCAGCAGCCAAGAAGTGGGTCAGCCCCAGCATTTT.

This chain joins TRBV5-1 and TRBJ2-7, with unresolved D. Trimming removed 0 bases at V and 2 bases at J, with 9 bases between. CDR1 is SGHRS and CDR2 is YFSETQ in the germline V gene. This CDR3 contains 14 residues. The CDR3: CASSLAVGTYEQYF. The CDR3 DNA is TGCGCCAGCAGCTTGGCCGTGGGAACCTACGAGCAGTACTTC.

The chain recombines TRBV6-1 with TRBJ1-1; D gene unclear. The germline V gene encodes CDR1 MNHNS and CDR2 SASEGT. This CDR3 spans 12 amino acids. V was pared by 6 bases and J by 0 bases, with 5 bases between. The CDR3 DNA reads TGTGCCAGCAGAACCATGAACACTGAAGCTTTCTTT. Protein sequence: CASRTMNTEAFF.

In the case of this clonotype: A much larger clone differs by one base, so this may be a read error. The V and J genes are TRBV20-1 and TRBJ2-3, with 9 positions matching TRBD2. The CDR3 loop spans 16 amino acids. Germline assignment: CDR1 DFQATT and CDR2 SNEGSKA (reference sequence). V trimming: 6 bases; J trimming: 1 base; junction bases outside the gene matches: 11. CDR3: CSASGPAGGGTDTQYF. Here the CDR3 DNA reads TGCAGTGCCAGCGGCCCAGCGGGAGGCGGCACAGATACGCAGTATTTT.

The chain is built from TRBV7-9 and TRBJ2-7; 7 nucleotides align to TRBD2. With V trimmed by 2 bases and J by 6 bases, 10 bases remained unmatched. Germline V lookup: CDR1 SEHNR, CDR2 FQNEAQ (reference sequence). The length of the CDR3 is 15 residues. CDR3 loop: CASSLPTGGLFEQYF. Here the CDR3 DNA reads TGTGCCAGCAGCTTACCGACGGGAGGATTATTCGAGCAGTACTTC.

This clonotype was seen many times. V is TRBV15 and J is TRBJ2-3, with a weak D call TRBD2 (5 bases). The germline V gene has CDR1 LNHNV and CDR2 YYDKDF (reference sequence). The CDR3 covers 15 residues. V was trimmed by 3 bases and J by 3 bases, leaving 13 bases between them. CDR3 sequence reads: CATSSFEGYTDTQYF. For the CDR3, the DNA is TGTGCCACCAGCAGCTTCGAGGGCTATACAGATACGCAGTATTTT.

Only a few counts were recorded for this clonotype. The chain recombines TRBV7-9 with TRBJ2-7, with D possibly being TRBD2 (6 bases). The CDR3 has 11 amino acids. Germline CDR1 SEHNR, CDR2 FQNEAQ (reference sequence). V lost 11 bases and J 5 bases, leaving 13 bases between the germline ends. This CDR3 is CAGARENEQYF. As DNA, the CDR3 is TGTGCCGGAGCCCGGGAGAACGAGCAGTACTTC. The full variable domain, rest sourced from reference TRBV7-9 and TRBJ2-7, is DTGVSQNPRHKITKRGQNVTFRCDPISEHNRLYWYRQTLGQGPEFLTYFQNEAQLEKSRLLSDRFSAERPKGSFSTLEIQRTEQGDSAMYLCAGARENEQYFGPGTRLTVT.

This clonotype appeared many times. The genes are TRBV29-1 and TRBJ1-4; 9 bases line up with TRBD1. CDR1 SQVTM and CDR2 ANQGSEA come from the germline V gene. J lost 15 bases, V lost 0 bases, and 14 bases had no gene match. This CDR3 is 15 amino acids long. CDR3 DNA sequence: TGCAGCGTTGAAGACGCGGACAGGGGACGGGGGATGTTGTTTTTT. It encodes CSVEDADRGRGMLFF.

In this sample, this clonotype turned up many times. The V gene is TRBV7-8, the J gene TRBJ2-1; TRBD2 matches at 10 bases. Unmatched junction bases numbered 4, after V lost 3 bases and J lost 5 bases. Germline assignment: CDR1 SGHVS and CDR2 FQNEAQ. This CDR3 has 15 residues. The CDR3 reads CASSFSSGSNNEQFF. The CDR3 coding sequence is TGTGCCAGCAGCTTTTCTAGCGGGAGCAACAATGAGCAGTTCTTC.

This clonotype was seen ten or more times. CDR3 in DNA: TGTGCCACCAGCAGGGGCCTATCGGACTACAATGAGCAGTTCTTC. Translation: CATSRGLSDYNEQFF. The chain uses TRBV15 and TRBJ2-1; D is unresolved. The CDR3 extends over 15 amino acids. V was clipped by 3 bases and J by 3 bases, with 12 bases between them. Germline V gene data show CDR1 as LNHNV and CDR2 as YYDKDF (reference sequence).

This clonotype was detected ten times or more. The chain links TRBV20-1 to TRBJ2-1; D remains ambiguous. The germline CDR1 and CDR2 sequences are DFQATT and SNEGSKA (reference sequence). V was trimmed by 6 bases and J by 1 base, leaving 7 bases between them. The CDR3 runs to 12 residues. The CDR3 bases are TGCAGTGCCTCCCCATCCTACAATGAGCAGTTCTTC. Its translation is CSASPSYNEQFF.

Note on this clonotype: A clone one base away is much larger, so this may be a read error. The chain carries TRBV20-1 and TRBJ2-7; weak D call: TRBD1 (6 bases). Germline lookup yields CDR1 DFQATT and CDR2 SNEGSKA (reference sequence). The CDR3 loop spans 15 amino acids. CDR3 DNA sequence: TGCAGTGATAGAGATCGGGTGCAGGGGATCCACGAGCAGTACTTC. Residues: CSDRDRVQGIHEQYF.

At least ten counts were recorded for this clonotype. This chain joins TRBV7-2 and TRBJ2-5; D is ambiguous. In germline, CDR1 is SGHTA, CDR2 FQGNSA. V lost 2 bases to trimming and J lost 7 bases, with 14 bases between them. The CDR3 loop spans 14 amino acids. CDR3: CASSLPLNVGTQYF. In DNA, the CDR3 is TGTGCCAGCAGCTTACCACTTAACGTAGGGACCCAGTACTTC.

This clonotype showed up just a few times. The chain uses TRBV5-1 and TRBJ2-7, with 8 bases fitting TRBD1. The CDR3 covers 16 residues. Germline lookup yields CDR1 SGHRS and CDR2 YFSETQ. The junction had 19 bases not matched to a gene; V was cut back by 5 bases and J by 9 bases. This CDR3 reads CASSPTRGPGGVWQYF. The CDR3 DNA follows: TGCGCCAGCAGTCCAACGAGGGGGCCAGGGGGCGTTTGGCAGTACTTC.

This clonotype was picked up many times. The J gene is TRBJ2-7, the V gene TRBV5-1; D remains unclear. In germline, CDR1 is SGHRS, CDR2 YFSETQ. The V gene lost 4 bases and the J gene lost 5 bases, with 10 bases spanning the gap. The CDR3 runs 12 residues. The CDR3 region has the DNA TGCGCCAGCAGCGGGTTGCTGGACGAGCAGTACTTC. Its protein is CASSGLLDEQYF.

V usage is TRBV20-1 and J usage is TRBJ2-5; no clear D. CDR1 is DFQATT, CDR2 SNEGSKA, per germline (reference sequence). The CDR3 length is 12 residues. Trimming took off 6 bases at V and 5 bases at J, with 13 bases between the two ends. This chain's CDR3 is CSAGRVWETQYF. As DNA, the CDR3 is TGCAGTGCCGGCCGGGTGTGGGAGACCCAGTACTTC.

In this sample, this clonotype turned up many times. The chain links TRBV12-3 or TRBV12-4 to TRBJ1-5; D is undetermined. Trimming took off 7 bases at V and 0 bases at J, with 10 bases between the two ends. The CDR3 contains 14 residues. CDR3 coding DNA: TGTGCCAGCACTTCAGGTGCTAGCAATCAGCCCCAGCATTTT. As protein: CASTSGASNQPQHF.

A few counts support this clonotype. J is TRBJ2-1 and V is TRBV5-1; 7 bases match TRBD1. CDR3 length: 14 amino acids. Germline V gene data show CDR1 as SGHRS and CDR2 as YFSETQ. J lost 5 bases, V lost 2 bases, and 4 bases had no gene match. The DNA for the CDR3 is TGCGCCAGCAGCTTCCCAGGGGGTGACAATGAGCAGTTCTTC. Its translation: CASSFPGGDNEQFF.

The chain employs TRBV6-2 or TRBV6-3 and TRBJ2-5; tentative D call: TRBD1 (6 bases). This CDR3 contains 17 residues. Germline V lookup: CDR1 MNHEY, CDR2 SVGEGT. V lost 6 bases, J lost 2 bases, and 22 bases lay in between. CDR3 coding DNA: TGTGCCAGCAGAAAGGCCCCAGGGACACATATACAAGAGACCCAGTACTTC. Translating it yields CASRKAPGTHIQETQYF.

As DNA, the CDR3 is TGTGCCTCCAAGAGGGAAGCAGGGGGCACCCCAGATACGCAGTATTTT. Amino acids: CASKREAGGTPDTQYF. The V call is TRBV2, the J call TRBJ2-3; 8 bases align to TRBD1. Trimming at V came to 11 bases and at J to 4 bases, leaving 17 bases not matched to a gene. The length of the CDR3 is 16 residues. Germline V gene lookup returns CDR1 SNHLY and CDR2 FYNNEI.

This clonotype has ten or more counts. This chain links TRBV5-1 with TRBJ2-1; TRBD2 aligns across 7 bases. The CDR3 spans 17 residues. After removal of 1 base from V and 3 bases from J, the junction contained 10 bases not matched to a gene. The germline gives CDR1 SGHRS, CDR2 YFSETQ. The CDR3 DNA is TGCGCCAGCAGCTTGATGGTTAGCGGGCTGGACTACAATGAGCAGTTCTTC. Translation: CASSLMVSGLDYNEQFF.

This clonotype was picked up many times. The chain carries TRBV20-1 and TRBJ1-5, with D possibly being TRBD1 (5 bases). The germline V and J ends were trimmed by 0 bases and 1 base, with 10 bases remaining between them. CDR3 length: 15 amino acids. CDR1 DFQATT and CDR2 SNEGSKA come from the germline V gene (reference sequence). The CDR3 nucleotides read TGCAGTGCTAGAGATCTCCGGGACAGCAATCAGCCCCAGCATTTT. This translates into CSARDLRDSNQPQHF.